Described below is a single T cell receptor beta chain sequence and its context. Clinical history reported by participants formed the basis on which cohorts were assigned. The sample is drawn from a study of blood T cell repertoires in COVID-19. The germline V gene encodes CDR1 SGHDT and CDR2 YYEEEE. This CDR3 comprises 14 residues. Trimming shortened V by 5 bases and J by 1 base, and 13 bases separated the two germline ends. Profiling relied on immunoSEQ multiplex PCR, and the TCRdb table lists in-frame clones only, not all of them. Of 380,000 or so clones in the sample, about 89% were seen once. The J gene is TRBJ2-7, the V gene TRBV5-6; TRBD2 is a possible D gene (6 bases). Input material: PBMCs or T cells enriched from blood (not recorded which). The TCR was taken from a man under 40 who had recovered from COVID-19. The CDR3 loop is CASRTGLNSYEQYF. The CDR3 DNA reads as TGTGCCAGCAGAACGGGACTCAATTCCTACGAGCAGTACTTC.